Given below is one TCR beta chain in context. The data were taken from a study of blood T cell repertoires in COVID-19. Repertoires were generated with immunoSEQ multiplex PCR, while TCRdb's copy carries only in-frame clones and drops some. The repertoire holds around 340,000 clones, with 88% as singletons. V was shortened by 0 bases and J by 0 bases, with 10 bases between the two germline ends. Germline V CDR1 and CDR2: SGDLS, YYNGEE. The CDR3 has 15 residues. This rearrangement joins TRBV9 to TRBJ2-7; D remains ambiguous. Input material: PBMCs or T cells enriched from blood (not recorded which). The source of this sequence is a woman in her thirties who had been exposed to COVID-19. CDR3 sequence reads: CASSVGFYSSYEQYF. In DNA, the CDR3 is TGTGCCAGCAGCGTAGGGTTTTACAGCTCCTACGAGCAGTACTTC.